This T cell receptor beta chain was identified during a study of T cells after yellow fever vaccination. This clonotype was observed a few times. The antigen remains undetermined. Points from the study as a whole: CD4 and CD8 compartments shared a small share of clonotypes, likely from convergent recombination.

TCRdb processed the 5' RACE reads anew with MiXCR; each CDR3 protein has one entry. The sample contains 400,000 or so distinct CDR3 sequences, 6.2% of which appear only once. This receptor was obtained from a man younger than 45 who received the YFV17D yellow fever vaccine. The sequenced sample was PBMCs, obtained 5 days after the yellow fever booster vaccination.

The DNA for the CDR3 is TGCGCCAGCAGCCCTAGTTCTCCGACAGGGGACAGCTCCTACGAGCAGTACTTC. Encoded protein: CASSPSSPTGDSSYEQYF. This rearrangement joins TRBV5-1 to TRBJ2-7; 8 positions agree with TRBD1. Germline lookup yields CDR1 SGHRS and CDR2 YFSETQ. The CDR3 covers 18 residues. J gave up 0 bases and V 4 bases, and 15 bases lay outside the gene matches.